The entry below gives a single T cell receptor beta chain sequence along with its context. Self-reported history from a screening survey and questionnaire set each donor's cohort. Symptom resolution, clearance, or two negative PCRs marked donors in Cohort 3 as recovered. In the authors' methods: Estimated nucleated cell counts came from reference gene primer amplification. Only in-frame clones appear in the TCRdb table, and some are missing; sequencing was by immunoSEQ multiplex PCR. That table is the source of V, J and clone size, and D and trimming were worked out from the DNA. The table records 320,000 or so clones, around 86% of them present only once. V lost 7 bases and J lost 7, with 11 bases in between. The CDR3 extends over 12 amino acids. Germline CDR1 is SGHKS and CDR2 is YYEKEE (reference sequence). The data originate from a study of blood T cell repertoires in COVID-19.

This sequence originates from a man in his sixties who had recovered from COVID-19. The genes are TRBV5-5 and TRBJ1-4; maybe TRBD1 (6 bases). The sequencing input was PBMCs or T cells enriched from blood (not recorded which). The CDR3 region is CASLGGPEKLFF. The CDR3 DNA reads as TGTGCCAGCTTGGGGGGGCCTGAAAAACTGTTTTTT. The full variable domain, its missing parts supplied by reference TRBV5-5 and TRBJ1-4, is DAGVTQSPTHLIKTRGQQVTLRCSPISGHKSVSWYQQVLGQGPQFIFQYYEKEERGRGNFPDRFSARQFPNYSSELNVNALLLGDSALYLCASLGGPEKLFFGSGTQLSVL.